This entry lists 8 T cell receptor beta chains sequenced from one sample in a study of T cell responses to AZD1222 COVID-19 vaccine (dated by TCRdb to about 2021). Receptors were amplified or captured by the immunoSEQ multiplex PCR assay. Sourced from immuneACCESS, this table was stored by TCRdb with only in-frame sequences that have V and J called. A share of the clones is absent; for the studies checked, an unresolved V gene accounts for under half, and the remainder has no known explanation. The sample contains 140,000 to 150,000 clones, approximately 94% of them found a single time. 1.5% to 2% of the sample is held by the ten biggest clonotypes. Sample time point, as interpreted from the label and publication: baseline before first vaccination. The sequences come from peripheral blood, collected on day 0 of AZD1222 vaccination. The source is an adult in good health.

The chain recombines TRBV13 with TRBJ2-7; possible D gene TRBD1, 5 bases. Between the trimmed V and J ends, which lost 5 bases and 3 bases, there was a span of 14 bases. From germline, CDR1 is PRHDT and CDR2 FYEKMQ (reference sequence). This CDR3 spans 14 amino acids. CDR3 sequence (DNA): TGTGCCAGCAGCCCGCCCGACAGTTACTACGAGCAGTACTTC. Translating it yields CASSPPDSYYEQYF.

Here the CDR3 DNA reads TGTGTCAGAAGCTGCGGGACAGGGGGTCTTGGAAACACCATATATTTT. Its translation: CVRSCGTGGLGNTIYF. The chain is built from TRBV7-5 and TRBJ1-3; TRBD1 was called by the table and not checked on the DNA. TRBV7-5 is shown as a pseudogene. The CDR3 runs 16 residues.

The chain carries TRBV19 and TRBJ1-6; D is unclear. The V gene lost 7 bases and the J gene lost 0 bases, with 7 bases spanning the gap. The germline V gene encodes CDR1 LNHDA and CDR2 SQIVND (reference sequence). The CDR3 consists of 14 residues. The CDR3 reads CASNPSSYNSPLHF. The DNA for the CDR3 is TGTGCCAGTAACCCGAGCTCCTATAATTCACCCCTCCACTTT.

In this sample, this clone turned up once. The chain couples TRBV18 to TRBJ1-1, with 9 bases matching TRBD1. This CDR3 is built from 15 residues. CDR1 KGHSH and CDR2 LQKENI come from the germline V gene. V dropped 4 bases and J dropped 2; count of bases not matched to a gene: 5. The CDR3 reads CASSQGGQGNTEAFF. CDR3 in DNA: TGTGCCAGCTCACAAGGGGGACAGGGTAACACTGAAGCTTTCTTT. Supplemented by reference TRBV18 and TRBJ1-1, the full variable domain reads NAGVMQNPRHLVRRRGQEARLRCSPMKGHSHVYWYRQLPEEGLKFMVYLQKENIIDESGMPKERFSAEFPKEGPSILRIQQVVRGDSAAYFCASSQGGQGNTEAFFGQGTRLTVV.

CDR3: CASGLEGAGNEQFF. For the CDR3, the DNA is TGTGCTAGTGGTTTAGAGGGGGCCGGGAATGAGCAGTTCTTC. This chain joins TRBV12-5 and TRBJ2-1, with TRBD1 matching 7 bases. V was clipped by 3 bases and J by 7 bases; unmatched bases: 6. Germline CDR1 is LGHNT and CDR2 is FRNRAP. There are 14 residues in the CDR3.

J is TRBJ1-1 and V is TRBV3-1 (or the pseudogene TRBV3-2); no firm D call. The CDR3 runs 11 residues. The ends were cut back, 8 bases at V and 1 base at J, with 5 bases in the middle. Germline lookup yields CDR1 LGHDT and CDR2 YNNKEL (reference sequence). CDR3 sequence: CASEGNTEAFF. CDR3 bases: TGTGCCAGCGAGGGGAACACTGAAGCTTTCTTT.

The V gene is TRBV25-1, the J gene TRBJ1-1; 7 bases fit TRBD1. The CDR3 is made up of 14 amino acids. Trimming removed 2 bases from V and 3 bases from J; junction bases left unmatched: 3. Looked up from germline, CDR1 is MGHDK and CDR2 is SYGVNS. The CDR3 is CASSEQGGYTEAFF. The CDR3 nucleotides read TGTGCCAGCAGTGAACAGGGGGGGTACACTGAAGCTTTCTTT.

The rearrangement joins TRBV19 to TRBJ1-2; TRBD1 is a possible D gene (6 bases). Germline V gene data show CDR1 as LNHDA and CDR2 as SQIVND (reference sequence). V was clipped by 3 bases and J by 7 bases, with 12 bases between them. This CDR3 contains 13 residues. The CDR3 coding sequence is TGTGCCAGTAGTATGGGGGCATGGTCTGGCTACACCTTC. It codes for CASSMGAWSGYTF.